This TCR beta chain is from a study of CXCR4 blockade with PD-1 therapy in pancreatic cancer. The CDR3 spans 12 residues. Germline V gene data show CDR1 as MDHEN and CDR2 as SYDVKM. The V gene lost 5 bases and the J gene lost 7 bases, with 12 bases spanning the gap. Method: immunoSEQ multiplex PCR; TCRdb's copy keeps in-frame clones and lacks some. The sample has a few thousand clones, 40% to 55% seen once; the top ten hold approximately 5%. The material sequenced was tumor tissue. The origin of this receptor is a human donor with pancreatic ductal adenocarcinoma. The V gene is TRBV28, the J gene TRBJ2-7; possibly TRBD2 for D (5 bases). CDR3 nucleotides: TGTGCCAGCAGTACCCCAAGGAGGGAGCAGTACTTC. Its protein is CASSTPRREQYF. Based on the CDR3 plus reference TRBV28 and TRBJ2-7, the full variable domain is DVKVTQSSRYLVKRTGEKVFLECVQDMDHENMFWYRQDPGLGLRLIYFSYDVKMKEKGDIPEGYSVSREKKERFSLILESASTNQTSMYLCASSTPRREQYFGPGTRLTVT.